This T cell receptor (beta chain) stems from a study of CD8+ T cells in alopecia areata. Study results and caveats: Sequenced scalp T cells also include alphabeta T cells resident in normal skin.

About this clone itself: Antigen unknown.

The sequencing template was cDNA reverse transcribed from extracted RNA. Produced via immunoSEQ multiplex PCR; TCRdb's table is partial and in-frame only. The sample records about 120,000 clones, about 61% being singletons. Indicated treatment: oral pan-JAK inhibitor, 5-10 mg twice daily. This CDR3 contains 14 residues. Germline-derived CDR1 and CDR2 are SQVTM and ANQGSEA. V gave up 7 bases and J gave up 5 bases; unmatched junction bases: 11. The rearrangement joins TRBV29-1 to TRBJ2-3, with 8 bases aligning to TRBD2. Sequences were derived from CD8+ T cells sorted from blood, sampled at week 4, from a patient treated with tofacitinib. This clonotype originated in a human donor with alopecia areata. The CDR3: CSARTSHTRDTQYF. The CDR3 DNA sequence: TGCAGCGCCCGGACTAGCCATACCAGAGATACGCAGTATTTT.